This T cell receptor beta chain stems from a study of beta chain features in type 1 diabetes. On this clone itself: Its cognate antigen is unknown.

General study findings and limits: Across patients, naive, central memory and Treg TCRB repertoires exhibited apparently greater similarity than was observed across healthy donors. In every one of the four CD4+ subsets, TCRB CDR3s were moderately but significantly shorter in Type 1 diabetes patients.

One heparinised draw, averaging around 120 mL, was taken per donor. Populations isolated by sorting all had purity greater than 95%. Reverse transcribing all isolated RNA meant expressed TCRB transcripts were sequenced. This table comes from immunoSEQ multiplex PCR, and its TCRdb copy is limited to in-frame clones, with some not included. The table has 150,000 or so clones, around 10% seen once. This CDR3 is built from 15 residues. V was clipped by 3 bases and J by 2 bases; unmatched bases: 4. The germline V gene has CDR1 MDHEN and CDR2 SYDVKM. What was sequenced was central memory CD4+ T cells from blood. The receptor was derived from a man between 18 and 35 years old in good health. V and J are TRBV28 and TRBJ2-5; 9 bases match TRBD1. The CDR3 loop reads CASSFIGQGQETQYF. The CDR3 region has the DNA TGTGCCAGCAGTTTTATCGGACAGGGGCAAGAGACCCAGTACTTC.